Each of the 31 T cell receptor beta chains below was sequenced from the same sample in a study of blood T cells in healthy people across ages. A sample-barcoded 5' primer and a J-beta primer mix were used in a second PCR of about 6 to 11 cycles. TCRdb reanalysed the 5' RACE reads using MiXCR and keeps one entry per CDR3 protein. The table lists about 1,400,000 distinct CDR3 sequences, 42% of them singletons, with 7% to 9% in the top ten. The sample taken for sequencing was blood. These receptors were collected from a woman aged 18 to 35 in good health.

This CDR3 reads CASKGRANTEAFF. Here the CDR3 DNA reads TGTGCCAGCAAGGGCAGGGCGAACACTGAAGCTTTCTTT. The V and J genes are TRBV7-9 and TRBJ1-1; tentative D call: TRBD1 (5 bases). This CDR3 has 13 amino acids. The ends were cut back, 7 bases at V and 1 base at J, with 10 bases in the middle. Germline CDR1 and CDR2: SEHNR and FQNEAQ (reference sequence).

The chain uses TRBV20-1 and TRBJ2-7; tentatively, D is TRBD2 (6 bases). Trimming removed 6 bases from V and 4 bases from J, with 16 bases in between. The CDR3 covers 13 residues. Germline assignment: CDR1 DFQATT and CDR2 SNEGSKA (reference sequence). The CDR3 nucleotides are TGCAGTGCGGTACAGCGGGCGGGGTACGAGCAGTACTTC. Its translation: CSAVQRAGYEQYF.

This chain connects TRBV4-2 to TRBJ1-2; a weak D match, TRBD1 (6 bases). This CDR3 comprises 16 residues. Germline V gives CDR1 LGHNA, CDR2 YNFKEQ. Trimming cost V 4 bases and J 3 bases, with 18 bases left between them. In nucleotides, the CDR3 is TGTGCCAGCAGCCGGATCGTAGGGGGAATCGACTATGGCTACACCTTC. Translation: CASSRIVGGIDYGYTF.

The chain combines TRBV2 with TRBJ2-6; perhaps TRBD1 as D (6 bases). The CDR3 runs 16 residues. Germline V gives CDR1 SNHLY, CDR2 FYNNEI. Trimming shortened V by 4 bases and J by 5 bases, and 15 bases separated the two germline ends. The CDR3 coding sequence is TGTGCCAGCAGTGCTCCAGGGGTTGAACGGGCCAACGTCCTGACTTTC. Protein product: CASSAPGVERANVLTF.

This chain connects TRBV28 to TRBJ2-5, with a tentative D call TRBD2 (5 bases). CDR1 and CDR2 from the germline V gene are MDHEN and SYDVKM. The CDR3 has 14 residues. Trimming cost V 3 bases and J 1 base, with 9 bases left between them. The CDR3 is CASSFIRGQETQYF. CDR3 bases: TGTGCCAGCAGTTTCATTCGGGGCCAAGAGACCCAGTACTTC.

The gene calls are TRBV5-1 and TRBJ2-7, with 8 bases matching TRBD2. Germline assignment: CDR1 SGHRS and CDR2 YFSETQ. The CDR3 is made up of 15 amino acids. The junction had 7 bases not matched to a gene; V was cut back by 2 bases and J by 3 bases. DNA of the CDR3: TGCGCCAGCAGCTTACCTAGCGGGTCCTTCTACGAGCAGTACTTC. Protein product: CASSLPSGSFYEQYF.

This clonotype was counted once. The chain couples TRBV5-6 to TRBJ2-1; tentative D call: TRBD2 (5 bases). The CDR3 extends over 13 amino acids. V was shortened by 1 base and J by 13 bases, with 15 bases between the two germline ends. Per germline, CDR1 SGHDT and CDR2 YYEEEE. DNA of the CDR3: TGTGCCAGCAGCTTGTTAAGCGGAGAGACCCAGTTCTTC. Amino acid sequence: CASSLLSGETQFF.

This chain connects TRBV9 to TRBJ2-1; TRBD2 matches 14 bases. The CDR3 length is 16 residues. Germline lookup yields CDR1 SGDLS and CDR2 YYNGEE. The trim removed 3 bases at V and 8 bases at J, leaving 7 bases unmatched. CDR3 bases: TGTGCCAGCAGCGACCGACTAGCGGGGGGGCGCGATGAGCAGTTCTTC. Encoded protein: CASSDRLAGGRDEQFF.

Of note for this clonotype: A read error may be the cause here, since a much bigger clone is one base away. This rearrangement joins TRBV7-2 to TRBJ2-5, with D unclear. The CDR3 contains 16 residues. Germline CDR1 reads SGHTA; CDR2 reads FQGNSA. V lost 1 base, J lost 5 bases, and 17 bases lay in between. CDR3 in amino acids: CASSLVSTGERETQYF. The DNA for the CDR3 is TGTGCCAGCAGCTTAGTTTCAACGGGCGAGAGGGAGACCCAGTACTTC.

This clonotype was observed a handful of times. This chain joins TRBV27 and TRBJ2-1; tentatively, D is TRBD2 (7 bases). CDR3 length: 13 residues. The V end was cut by 7 bases, the J end by 10 bases, with 17 bases between. Per the germline V gene, CDR1 is MNHEY and CDR2 is SMNVEV (reference sequence). The CDR3 DNA follows: TGTGCCAGCACCCTTCGACCGGGGGGCGAGCAGTTCTTC. The encoded protein is CASTLRPGGEQFF.

The chain links TRBV12-5 to TRBJ2-1; perhaps D is TRBD1 or TRBD2 (9 bases each). V was shortened by 3 bases and J by 7 bases, with 37 bases between the two germline ends. Germline V gene lookup returns CDR1 LGHNT and CDR2 FRNRAP. CDR3 length: 22 amino acids. This CDR3 is CASGFRDRELAGIIFPWNEQFF. DNA of the CDR3: TGTGCTAGTGGTTTCCGGGACAGGGAACTAGCGGGCATTATATTCCCCTGGAATGAGCAGTTCTTC.

As for this clonotype: Relative to the germline gene, one junction end is altered; a read error may explain this. The V call is TRBV4-1, the J call TRBJ2-7, with D possibly TRBD2 on 7 matching bases. The CDR3 length is 16 residues. In germline, CDR1 is MGHRA, CDR2 YSYEKL. As DNA, the CDR3 is TGCGCCAGCAGCCAAGAGGGGGGGCGAGGTTCCTACGAGCGGTACTTC. Amino acids: CASSQEGGRGSYERYF.

CDR3 sequence: CASSQGLGQPYEQYF. CDR3 in DNA: TGCGCCAGCAGCCAAGGGCTAGGACAGCCCTACGAGCAGTACTTC. The rearrangement joins TRBV4-1 to TRBJ2-7; a weak D match, TRBD1 (6 bases). The germline V gene has CDR1 MGHRA and CDR2 YSYEKL. V was trimmed by 1 base and J by 2 bases, leaving 12 bases between them. The CDR3 loop spans 15 amino acids.

The gene calls are TRBV4-2 and TRBJ2-7; a weak D match, TRBD2 (7 bases). From germline, CDR1 is LGHNA and CDR2 YNFKEQ. The ends were cut back, 6 bases at V and 7 bases at J, with 31 bases in the middle. The CDR3 loop spans 18 amino acids. This chain's CDR3 is CASSRGGVGWGSYNEQYF. The CDR3 bases are TGTGCCAGCAGTCGAGGGGGGGTAGGTTGGGGCTCCTACAATGAGCAGTACTTC.

The V gene is TRBV20-1, the J gene TRBJ1-1; D possibly corresponds to TRBD1 (5 bases). V was cut by 5 bases and J by 7 bases, with 20 bases left in between. Looked up from germline, CDR1 is DFQATT and CDR2 is SNEGSKA (reference sequence). This CDR3 is 14 amino acids long. CDR3 bases: TGCAGTGCTCTCCCGGGGCAGGCCCCCTATGAAGCTTTCTTT. It translates to CSALPGQAPYEAFF.

Many counts were recorded for this clonotype. The chain is built from TRBV27 and TRBJ1-2; tentative D call: TRBD1 (6 bases). The germline CDR1 and CDR2 sequences are MNHEY and SMNVEV (reference sequence). The CDR3 runs 15 residues. The V end lost 3 bases, the J end lost 0 bases, and 11 bases lay between the germline ends. For the CDR3, the DNA is TGTGCCAGCAGTTTGTCGGGGGGCTCTAACTATGGCTACACCTTC. As protein: CASSLSGGSNYGYTF.

This rearrangement joins TRBV12-3 or TRBV12-4 to TRBJ1-2, with TRBD1 matching over 9 bases. With V trimmed by 3 bases and J by 4 bases, 3 bases remained unmatched. The CDR3 is made up of 14 amino acids. The CDR3 reads CASSFTGGGYGYTF. The DNA for the CDR3 is TGTGCCAGCAGTTTTACAGGGGGCGGCTATGGCTACACCTTC.

This clonotype was seen a handful of times. J is TRBJ2-7 and V is TRBV27, with TRBD1 as a possible D gene (7 bases). Between the trimmed V and J ends, which lost 7 bases and 2 bases, there was a span of 15 bases. In germline, CDR1 is MNHEY, CDR2 SMNVEV (reference sequence). The CDR3 is 14 residues long. The CDR3 loop is CASNLRGVPYEQYF. The CDR3 DNA follows: TGTGCCAGCAACCTCAGGGGGGTGCCCTACGAGCAGTACTTC.

The V gene is TRBV7-9, the J gene TRBJ2-7; perhaps TRBD2 as D (5 bases). The CDR3 consists of 11 residues. V gave up 5 bases and J gave up 7 bases, with 9 bases separating them. CDR1 and CDR2 (germline): SEHNR, FQNEAQ (reference sequence). In DNA, the CDR3 is TGTGCCAGCAGCGTCGAGGGAGAGCAGTACTTC. Amino acids: CASSVEGEQYF.

This clonotype came up many times. The chain recombines TRBV27 with TRBJ2-2; D remains ambiguous. CDR3 size: 11 residues. Per the germline V gene, CDR1 is MNHEY and CDR2 is SMNVEV (reference sequence). V lost 6 bases and J 6 bases, leaving 5 bases between the germline ends. The CDR3 is CASSFSGELFF. Written as DNA, the CDR3 is TGTGCCAGCAGCTTTTCCGGGGAGCTGTTTTTT.

This clonotype has more than one count but fewer than ten. The chain joins TRBV10-3 to TRBJ2-2; D not resolved. This CDR3 comprises 16 residues. The germline V gene has CDR1 ENHRY and CDR2 SYGVKD. Between the trimmed V and J ends, which lost 2 bases and 1 base, there was a span of 11 bases. The CDR3 loop is CAISEGDGKNTGELFF. The CDR3 region has the DNA TGTGCCATCAGTGAGGGTGATGGTAAGAACACCGGGGAGCTGTTTTTT.

The chain uses TRBV18 and TRBJ1-1, with D possibly TRBD1 on 6 matching bases. Looked up from germline, CDR1 is KGHSH and CDR2 is LQKENI. The CDR3 has 15 amino acids. V was cut by 4 bases and J by 2 bases, with 14 bases left in between. CDR3 coding DNA: TGTGCCAGCTCACTCGGACAGATCCAAAACACTGAAGCTTTCTTT. Translation: CASSLGQIQNTEAFF.

This clonotype was seen a few times. The V and J genes are TRBV27 and TRBJ2-4, with TRBD1 matching 7 bases. Germline assignment: CDR1 MNHEY and CDR2 SMNVEV (reference sequence). This CDR3 is 12 amino acids long. The V segment lost 3 bases and the J segment 8 bases; nucleotides outside the gene matches: 1. The CDR3 sequence: CASSLDRHIQYF. The CDR3 DNA reads TGTGCCAGCAGTTTGGACAGGCACATTCAGTACTTC.

This clonotype has a handful of counts. CDR3 sequence reads: CASHPMVPGQGTETQYF. The CDR3 DNA sequence: TGTGCCAGCCATCCAATGGTACCGGGACAGGGAACAGAGACCCAGTACTTC. J is TRBJ2-5 and V is TRBV2; 9 bases fit TRBD1. The germline V gene encodes CDR1 SNHLY and CDR2 FYNNEI. V trimming: 8 bases; J trimming: 4 bases; junction bases outside the gene matches: 17. This CDR3 is built from 17 residues.

This chain joins TRBV5-1 and TRBJ2-2; D gene ambiguous. V lost 0 bases and J 4 bases, leaving 13 bases between the germline ends. This CDR3 comprises 16 residues. Germline assignment: CDR1 SGHRS and CDR2 YFSETQ. The CDR3: CASSLAWGSGTGELFF. Written as DNA, the CDR3 is TGCGCCAGCAGCTTGGCCTGGGGAAGTGGCACCGGGGAGCTGTTTTTT.

The chain combines TRBV14 with TRBJ2-5, with 15 nucleotides matching TRBD2. Unmatched junction bases numbered 5, after V lost 1 base and J lost 11 bases. The germline V gene encodes CDR1 SGHDN and CDR2 FVKESK. CDR3 size: 15 residues. This chain's CDR3 is CASSQGTSGGDEQYF. The CDR3 region has the DNA TGTGCCAGCAGCCAAGGGACTAGCGGGGGGGATGAGCAGTACTTC.

This clonotype has more than one count but fewer than ten. A much larger clone is a single base away; this may be a read error. This chain links TRBV9 with TRBJ2-7; D is perhaps TRBD2 (5 bases). Looked up from germline, CDR1 is SGDLS and CDR2 is YYNGEE. This CDR3 region has 15 residues. The ends were cut back, 0 bases at V and 7 bases at J, with 17 bases in the middle. CDR3 in DNA: TGTGCCAGCAGCGTAGCGGGGAGCTCCTACAATGAGCAGTACTTC. This encodes CASSVAGSSYNEQYF.

The CDR3 sequence: CTLPGQGNYGYTF. In DNA, the CDR3 is TGTACGCTTCCGGGACAGGGGAACTATGGCTACACCTTC. The chain combines TRBV2 with TRBJ1-2, with TRBD1 matching over 10 bases. The length of the CDR3 is 13 residues. CDR1 is SNHLY and CDR2 is FYNNEI in the germline V gene.

The table lists this clonotype with a few counts. This chain uses TRBV20-1 with TRBJ2-1; TRBD2 agrees at 7 bases. CDR1 DFQATT and CDR2 SNEGSKA come from the germline V gene (reference sequence). V was clipped by 3 bases and J by 2 bases; unmatched bases: 13. The CDR3 has 17 residues. The CDR3 DNA reads as TGCAGTGCTAGGAAAGGCGGCGCGGGAGCTGCCTACAATGAGCAGTTCTTC. It specifies CSARKGGAGAAYNEQFF.

This clonotype occurred a few times. This CDR3 reads CASSYSFLAGGSDTQYF. Written as DNA, the CDR3 is TGTGCCAGCAGCTATTCCTTCCTAGCGGGAGGGTCAGATACGCAGTATTTT. The chain is built from TRBV7-6 and TRBJ2-3, with 12 bases lining up with TRBD2. There are 17 residues in the CDR3. CDR1 and CDR2 (germline): SGHVS, FNYEAQ. V gave up 4 bases and J gave up 4 bases; unmatched junction bases: 9. Full variable domain (rest looked up from reference TRBV7-6 and TRBJ2-3): GAGVSQSPRYKVTKRGQDVALRCDPISGHVSLYWYRQALGQGPEFLTYFNYEAQQDKSGLPNDRFSAERPEGSISTLTIQRTEQRDSAMYRCASSYSFLAGGSDTQYFGPGTRLTVL.

This chain connects TRBV20-1 to TRBJ2-7; 14 bases agree with TRBD2. The CDR3 loop spans 21 amino acids. Losses at the gene ends were 0 bases for V and 0 bases for J; bases not matched to a gene: 16. Germline CDR1 is DFQATT and CDR2 is SNEGSKA (reference sequence). The CDR3 DNA follows: TGCAGTGCTAGAGATTCTGCGGTTTCGGGACTAGCGGGAGAGCTCTCCTACGAGCAGTACTTC. Encoded protein: CSARDSAVSGLAGELSYEQYF.